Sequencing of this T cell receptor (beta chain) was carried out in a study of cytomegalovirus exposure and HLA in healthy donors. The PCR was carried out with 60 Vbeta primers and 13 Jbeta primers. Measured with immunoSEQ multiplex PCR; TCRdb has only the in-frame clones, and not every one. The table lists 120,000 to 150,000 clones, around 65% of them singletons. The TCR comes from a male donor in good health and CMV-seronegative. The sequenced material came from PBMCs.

The CDR3 here is CAWERGGDQPQHF. DNA of the CDR3: TGTGCCTGGGAAAGGGGTGGGGATCAGCCCCAGCATTTT. The gene calls are TRBV30 and TRBJ1-5, with a tentative D call TRBD1 (5 bases). The CDR3 has 13 residues. CDR1 is GTSNPN, CDR2 SVGIG, per germline (reference sequence). V gave up 5 bases and J gave up 5 bases, with 13 bases separating them.